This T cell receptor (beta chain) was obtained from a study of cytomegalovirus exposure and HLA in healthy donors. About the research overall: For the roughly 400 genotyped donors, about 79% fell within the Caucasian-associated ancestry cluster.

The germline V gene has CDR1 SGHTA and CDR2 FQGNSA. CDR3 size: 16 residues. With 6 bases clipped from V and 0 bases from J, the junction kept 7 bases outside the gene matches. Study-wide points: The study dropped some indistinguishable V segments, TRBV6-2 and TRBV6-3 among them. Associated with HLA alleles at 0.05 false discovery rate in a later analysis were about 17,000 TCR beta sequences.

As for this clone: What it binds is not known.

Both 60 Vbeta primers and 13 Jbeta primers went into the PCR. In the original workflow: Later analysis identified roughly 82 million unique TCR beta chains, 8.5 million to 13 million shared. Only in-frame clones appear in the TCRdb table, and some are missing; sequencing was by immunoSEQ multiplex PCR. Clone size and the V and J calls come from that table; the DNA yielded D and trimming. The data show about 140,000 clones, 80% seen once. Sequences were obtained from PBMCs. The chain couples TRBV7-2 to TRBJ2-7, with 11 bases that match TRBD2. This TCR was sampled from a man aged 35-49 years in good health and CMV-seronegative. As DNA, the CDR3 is TGTGCCAGCAGATCCGGAGGACTAGCGGGCTCCTACGAGCAGTACTTC. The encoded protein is CASRSGGLAGSYEQYF.